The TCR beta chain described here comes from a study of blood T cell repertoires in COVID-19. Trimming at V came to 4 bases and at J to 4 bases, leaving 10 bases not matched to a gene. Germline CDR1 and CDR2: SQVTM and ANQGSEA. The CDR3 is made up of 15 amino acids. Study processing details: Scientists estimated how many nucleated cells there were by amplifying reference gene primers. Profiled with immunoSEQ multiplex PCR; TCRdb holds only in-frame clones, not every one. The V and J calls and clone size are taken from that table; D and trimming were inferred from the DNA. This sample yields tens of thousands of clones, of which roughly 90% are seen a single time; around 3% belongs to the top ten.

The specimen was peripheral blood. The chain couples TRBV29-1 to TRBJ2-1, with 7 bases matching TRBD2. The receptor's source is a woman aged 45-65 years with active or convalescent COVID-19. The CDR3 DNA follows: TGCAGCGTTGGGGGGGGTCTTAGTATGTACAATGAGCAGTTCTTC. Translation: CSVGGGLSMYNEQFF.